These T cell receptor beta chains were read from a single sample in a study of cytomegalovirus exposure and HLA in healthy donors. Generated by immunoSEQ multiplex PCR, the TCRdb table keeps only in-frame clones and is missing some. The table includes under 150,000 clones, around 80% detected once. The material sequenced was PBMCs. The receptor set was obtained from a young man in good health and CMV-seronegative. Both conserved end residues are part of each CDR3. A D gene is named only where the DNA matches it firmly. Clone size is stated in some rows and not others, as once, few, many or a class when expanded.

V gene	clone size	D gene	J gene	CDR3 DNA	CDR3 protein
TRBV6-1	-	TRBD1	TRBJ2-7	TGTGCCAGCAGGGGGACAGGGAAGACCTACGAGCAGTACTTC	CASRGTGKTYEQYF
TRBV7-3	few	-	TRBJ2-2	TGTGCCAGCAGCTCCGGGGGGCGGGCTAACACCGGGGAGCTGTTTTTT	CASSSGGRANTGELFF
TRBV30	once	TRBD1	TRBJ2-4	TGTGCCTGGACCAAAGGACAGGGAGAGGGCATTCAGTACTTC	CAWTKGQGEGIQYF
TRBV25-1	-	-	TRBJ1-4	TGTGCCAGCAGTCCGGGATTTGAAAAACTGTTTTTT	CASSPGFEKLFF
TRBV14	-	TRBD2	TRBJ2-1	TGTGCCAGCAGCCCCCACAGCGGACTAGCGGGAGTATACAATGAGCAGTTCTTC	CASSPHSGLAGVYNEQFF
TRBV11-2	-	TRBD1	TRBJ1-2	TGTGCCAGCAGCTCGGACAGGGCCTATGGCTACACCTTC	CASSSDRAYGYTF
TRBV19	-	-	TRBJ2-7	TGTGCCAGTAGTCCCCAATCTCTAAGACAGGCTCCCCGATTGTACGAGCAGTACTTC	CASSPQSLRQAPRLYEQYF
TRBV28	once	-	TRBJ2-7	TGTGCCAGCCATTCAGGGTTGGGCGAGCAGTACTTC	CASHSGLGEQYF
TRBV7-3	-	-	TRBJ2-3	TGTGCCAGCAGGGTCGGGGGTACAGATACGCAGTATTTT	CASRVGGTDTQYF
TRBV4-3	-	-	TRBJ1-2	TGCGCCAGCAGCCAAGGATGGGATCAGGGGATGGGCGGCTACACCTTC	CASSQGWDQGMGGYTF
TRBV7-3	-	-	TRBJ2-1	TGTGCCAGCAGCTTAGGAGGGGTCAATGAGCAGTTCTTC	CASSLGGVNEQFF
TRBV7-9	-	TRBD2	TRBJ2-7	TGTGCCAGCAGCCCAAACAAGGGACTAGCGGGTCAGAGCTCCTACGAGCAGTACTTC	CASSPNKGLAGQSSYEQYF
TRBV5-1	few	TRBD2	TRBJ2-3	TGCGCCAGCAGCCTTCGACTAGCGGGAGGCACAGATACGCAGTATTTT	CASSLRLAGGTDTQYF